This T cell receptor beta chain originates from a study of OX40 agonist ivuxolimab in advanced cancers. Study-level information: Ivuxolimab, which patients received intravenously every 2 weeks, was dosed at 0.01 to 10 mg/kg. The dose-escalation cohort was approximately 80% male, with a mean age of 60 years, ranging roughly 20 to 90. Partial responses were observed in three patients, of whom one had hepatocellular carcinoma and two had cutaneous melanoma.

Produced via immunoSEQ multiplex PCR; TCRdb's table is partial and in-frame only. The sample records 65,000 to 75,000 clones, 85% being singletons. Patients were ruled out by autoimmune disease history or systemic immunosuppression. This clone was seen once. The germline V and J ends were trimmed by 3 bases and 10 bases, with 12 bases remaining between them. Germline values: CDR1 MDHEN, CDR2 SYDVKM. The CDR3 length is 12 residues. The rearrangement uses TRBV28 and TRBJ1-2; a possible D gene is TRBD1 (6 bases). This TCR was recovered from an adult with an advanced solid tumor such as melanoma, head and neck, liver or kidney cancer. This specimen consisted of CD4+ or CD8+ T cells sorted from blood, obtained in a trial of the OX40 agonist ivuxolimab. CDR3 in amino acids: CASSFLGGVYTF. The CDR3 DNA reads as TGTGCCAGCAGTTTTTTAGGGGGGGTCTACACCTTC.